This TCR beta chain comes out of a study of metastatic and nonmetastatic thyroid tumors. Treatment of any kind had been given to no patient before thyroid surgery. This clone is large in the sample. TCRdb used MiXCR to call clones anew from the PCR reads. The sample records 15,000 to 20,000 clones, about 13% being singletons. This clonotype was obtained from a female donor with papillary thyroid cancer or a benign thyroid nodule (not recorded which). Some clones in this sample may be carry-over from other donors' samples. Sequenced input: blood.

The CDR3 protein is CASSLTGMGGYTF. The CDR3 DNA reads TGTGCCAGCAGCCTGACAGGGATGGGAGGCTACACCTTC. The V gene is TRBV7-3, the J gene TRBJ1-2; 7 nucleotides agree with TRBD1. CDR1 SGHTA and CDR2 FQGTGA come from the germline V gene. The ends lost 5 bases at V and 8 bases at J; junction bases unmatched: 8. The CDR3 is made up of 13 amino acids.